This T cell receptor beta chain was sequenced during a study of cytomegalovirus exposure and HLA in healthy donors. Study at large: Earlier sequencing of about 179 million T cells yielded fewer than 140 million unique TCR beta sequences. Whole-study findings and limits: Cytomegalovirus status was reportedly diagnosed by the classifier with high specificity and sensitivity. Per published accounts, TCR beta sequences correctly predicted the HLA-A and HLA-B alleles of most subjects. Fewer N-insertions than the roughly 630-donor mean were reportedly shown by an Asian-associated ancestry cluster in a later analysis.

PCR employed 60 Vbeta and 13 Jbeta primers. Clones were sequenced by immunoSEQ multiplex PCR, and TCRdb holds only the in-frame ones, with some missing. There are some 30,000 clones in the sample; 80% to 90% occur only once, and around 3.6% lies in the top ten. The CDR3 runs to 14 residues. Per germline, CDR1 SGHTA and CDR2 FQGNSA. Trimming cost V 1 base and J 3 bases, with 10 bases left between them. Regarding this clone: Its antigen is still unknown.

The clonotype originates from a woman younger than 30 in good health and CMV-seronegative. Sequencing was carried out using PBMCs. This rearrangement joins TRBV7-2 to TRBJ2-7; TRBD2 might be the D (6 bases). The CDR3 here is CASSLGREDYEQYF. CDR3 sequence (DNA): TGTGCCAGCAGCTTAGGAAGGGAGGACTACGAGCAGTACTTC.